A selection of T cell receptor beta chains follows, all from one sample in a study of CXCR3-negative and CXCR3-positive naive CD8 T cells. One entry per CDR3 protein, without DNA, is what TCRdb gives after re-calling the 5' RACE reads. The table for this sample gives 120,000 to 150,000 distinct CDR3 sequences. Sequenced input: naive CXCR3+ CD8+ T cells from blood. Receptors were obtained from a human donor in good health. Some clones in this sample may be carry-over from other donors' samples. The CDR3 runs from the conserved cysteine through the conserved F or W. The order of the fields is CDR3 protein, V gene, J gene.

CASSFPGWDRSYYGYTF	TRBV28	TRBJ1-2
CASSTRDRGSYEQYF	TRBV12-3/TRBV12-4	TRBJ2-7
CAIRGGGTYEDTQYF	TRBV10-3	TRBJ2-3
CASSLGQGGVYEQYF	TRBV12-3/TRBV12-4	TRBJ2-7
CSSSPTGGEYEQYF	TRBV28	TRBJ2-7
CSVPSPQGVSGELFF	TRBV29-1	TRBJ2-2
CACSQGLQGTEAFF	TRBV30	TRBJ1-1
CASSWGGGAYEQFF	TRBV7-2	TRBJ2-1
CASSRVYTEAFF	TRBV21-1	TRBJ1-1
CSVEDSTGRGYGYTF	TRBV29-1	TRBJ1-2
CATSRGKLAGGGELFF	TRBV15	TRBJ2-2
CASSKEQDRGGNIQYF	TRBV21-1	TRBJ2-4
CASSPDPTTYEQYF	TRBV18	TRBJ2-7
CTSSLEDTHYMNTEAFF	TRBV27	TRBJ1-1
CATSDSTLETGELFF	TRBV24-1	TRBJ2-2
CASSLQGGYTF	TRBV7-9	TRBJ1-2
CASSLSTGGLFTYEQYF	TRBV21-1	TRBJ2-7
CASNPRETGELFF	TRBV19	TRBJ2-2
CASSKGGEQFF	TRBV25-1	TRBJ2-1
CASSVGLVGYEQYF	TRBV3-1	TRBJ2-7
CSVELFDPGAGLNYEQYF	TRBV29-1	TRBJ2-7
CASSGDDETQYF	TRBV11-3	TRBJ2-5
CASSFNPGTGVLYGETQYF	TRBV7-2	TRBJ2-5
CASSYLGQGAGTEAFF	TRBV6-2/TRBV6-3	TRBJ1-1
CSVESWTGPFQETQYF	TRBV29-1	TRBJ2-5
CATTTGTGELFF	TRBV15	TRBJ2-2
CASSLQGGRNEQFF	TRBV7-9	TRBJ2-1
CASSFLGGSSYNEQFF	TRBV27	TRBJ2-1
CASSPLDSPIEQYF	TRBV14	TRBJ2-7
CAWSTLTAGTGELFF	TRBV30	TRBJ2-2
CSVDSGDYEQYF	TRBV29-1	TRBJ2-7
CASSFGGRYYNEQFF	TRBV12-3/TRBV12-4	TRBJ2-1
CASSFSGLAGGVIAYEQYF	TRBV7-2	TRBJ2-7
CASSDHQENIQYF	TRBV2	TRBJ2-4
CASSPGTVHTGELFF	TRBV4-3	TRBJ2-2
CSVVAQITDTQYF	TRBV29-1	TRBJ2-3
CSVDDWENTEAFF	TRBV29-1	TRBJ1-1
CSVGYYGELFF	TRBV29-1	TRBJ2-2
CASSLQGTSYEQYF	TRBV13	TRBJ2-7
CASSLIFGGSGDEQFF	TRBV7-3	TRBJ2-1
CASSLGALGTGELFF	TRBV5-6	TRBJ2-2
CASSLDVGTGSYEQYF	TRBV11-2	TRBJ2-7
CASSLEATANTEAFF	TRBV4-2	TRBJ1-1
CSVVALAEEAFF	TRBV29-1	TRBJ1-1
CASGPYRESDPEQFF	TRBV28	TRBJ2-1
CASSLTGDYNEQFF	TRBV7-9	TRBJ2-1
CSVLEQETQYF	TRBV29-1	TRBJ2-5
CASSDGESSYEQYF	TRBV6-6	TRBJ2-7